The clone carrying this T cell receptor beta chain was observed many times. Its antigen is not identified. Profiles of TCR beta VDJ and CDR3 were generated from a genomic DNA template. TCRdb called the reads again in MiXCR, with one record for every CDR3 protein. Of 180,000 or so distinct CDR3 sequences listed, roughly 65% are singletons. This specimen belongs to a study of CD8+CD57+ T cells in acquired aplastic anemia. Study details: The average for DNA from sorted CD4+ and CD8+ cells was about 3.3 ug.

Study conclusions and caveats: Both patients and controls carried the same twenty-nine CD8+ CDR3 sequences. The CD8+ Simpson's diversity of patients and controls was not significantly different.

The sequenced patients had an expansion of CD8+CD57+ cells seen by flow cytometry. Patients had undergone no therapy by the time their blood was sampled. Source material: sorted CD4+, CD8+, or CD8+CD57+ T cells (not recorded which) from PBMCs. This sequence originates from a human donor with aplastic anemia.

The CDR3 DNA reads TGTGCCAGCAGTTTAACCGAAAACACCGGGGAGCTGTTTTTT. It codes for CASSLTENTGELFF. V is TRBV27 and J is TRBJ2-2; the D is unclear. V lost 2 bases and J lost 2, with 6 bases in between. Germline V gene lookup returns CDR1 MNHEY and CDR2 SMNVEV (reference sequence). The CDR3 length is 14 residues.